This T cell receptor beta chain appears in the sequencing data of a study of shared clonotypes between healthy human individuals (TCRdb year 2020). Context from the whole study: Three men and a couple of women, aged 18 to 49 years, made up the cohort. Per donor, three plates each were used for CD4 naive and CD4 memory, two for CD8 naive, and one for CD8 memory. To estimate repertoire size and how much clonotypes are shared between individuals, the study performed deep sequencing of blood TCR repertoires from five healthy adults. Different laboratories and diverse techniques were used to prepare libraries and sequence TCR repertoires, to increase sequencing depth and limit assay-specific biases. Per donor, leukapheresis produced somewhere between about 0.94 and 9.5 billion PBMCs. What the work shows at the level of the full study, not this receptor alone: Sharing across a few donors was observed for 4.5% to 6.5% of naive CD4, over 3% of naive CD8, about 2.3% of memory CD4, and roughly 0.4% of memory CD8 clonotypes. Pairwise subsampling led to the expectation that sequencing depth would affect the degree of clonotype sharing among donors. Compared with non-shared clonotypes, the clonotypes found in all four sorted-subset donors had higher generation probabilities. Even with the large sequencing depth, rarefaction of the sorted-subset datasets indicated that sequencing was incomplete. Because the study included a small number of donors, the genetic and exposure-history diversity represented was limited. Larger estimated clonotype richness was generally found for naive subsets than for memory subsets. Sampling was limited to blood, and TCR repertoires in tissue likely differ from TCR repertoires in blood.

The CDR3 numbers 15 residues from cysteine through phenylalanine. Left in the record is the CDR3 DNA by itself, 45 bases read in frame from the first base. V was cut back by 4 bases and J by 0 bases, leaving a gap of 13 bases between them. CDR1 SGHNT and CDR2 YYREEE were looked up in the germline V gene (reference sequence). Using the deep immunoSEQ assay, multiplex PCR amplified TCR CDR3 regions from genomic DNA. Genomic DNA extracted from each cell subset was distributed evenly over all wells of several immunoSEQ 96-well plates, and each plate served as one replicate. Each replicate PCR for sorted subsets received around 200 ng genomic DNA, equal to roughly 29,000 T cell genomes. The purified libraries were quantified using a Qubit 3.0 fluorometer, sized with a Bioanalyzer 2100, and then quantified again using the KAPA Library Quantification kit. A separate single-read 150-cycle Illumina NextSeq 550 flow cell was used to sequence each immunoSEQ 96-well plate. In the authors' own workflow: Because the immunoSEQ output included only junctional sequences and no quality scores, the filtering could not be the same as the filtering used for full-length reads. Sequences were annotated with PyIR, a Python wrapper for IgBLAST v1.9, and V/J genes and CDR3 were assigned using IMGT germline references. Reads were removed for weak V/J assignments (E-value above 1e-6), missing CDR3, stop codons, out-of-frame junctions, or ambiguous translated residues. V3J clonotypes were defined by identical inferred V gene, J gene, and CDR3 amino acid sequence. The percentage overlap between two repertoires was calculated by dividing the number of shared unique clonotypes by the size of the smaller repertoire. Three approaches were used to assess repertoire richness: RTK rarefaction, the Chao1 estimator, and Recon v2.1 estimates of unobserved clonotypes. OLGA was used to compute generation probabilities for all TCRbeta clonotypes that the gDNA method yielded from several donors. TCRdb's version of the immuneACCESS table is confined to in-frame rearrangements and falls short of the full clone set. An unresolved V gene accounts for under half of the shortfall where checked; the remainder is of unknown origin. From that table come the V and J calls and clone size; the DNA was used to work out D and trimming. The sample has more than 2 million clones on record, about 94% of them singletons. The ten largest clonotypes hold less than 2% of the sample.

CD8 naive samples were obtained by positive selection for CCR7 among CD45RO-negative cells, yielding a CD45RA+CCR7+ population from which TemRA cells were excluded. The donors were healthy, HIV-negative adults with no recently reported acute infections or vaccinations. Every donor was a Caucasian adult living in Nashville, Tennessee, USA. After blood collection by leukapheresis, PBMCs were isolated using Ficoll-Histopaque density gradient centrifugation and then cryopreserved in the vapor phase of liquid nitrogen. Analytical flow cytometry was used to check the purity and quantity of each magnetically sorted T cell population. Each sorted fraction had its genomic DNA isolated and then quantified by UV absorbance on a Nanodrop 2000c. Concerning this clone: Its cognate antigen has yet to be identified. Base qualities were left out, and no much larger clone turns up one base away.

This receptor was obtained from a man younger than 35 in good health. Some clones in this sample may be carry-over from other donors' samples. Material for sequencing was naive CD8+ T cells from PBMCs. What the cell subset or site label conveys for this sample: CD45RA+CCR7+. Rearrangement joined TRBV5-4 to TRBJ2-5; the D gene assignment is ambiguous. At the DNA level, the sequence is TGTGCCAGCAGCGCGGAACTGGGGTACCAAGAGACCCAGTACTTC. Translation gives CASSAELGYQETQYF.